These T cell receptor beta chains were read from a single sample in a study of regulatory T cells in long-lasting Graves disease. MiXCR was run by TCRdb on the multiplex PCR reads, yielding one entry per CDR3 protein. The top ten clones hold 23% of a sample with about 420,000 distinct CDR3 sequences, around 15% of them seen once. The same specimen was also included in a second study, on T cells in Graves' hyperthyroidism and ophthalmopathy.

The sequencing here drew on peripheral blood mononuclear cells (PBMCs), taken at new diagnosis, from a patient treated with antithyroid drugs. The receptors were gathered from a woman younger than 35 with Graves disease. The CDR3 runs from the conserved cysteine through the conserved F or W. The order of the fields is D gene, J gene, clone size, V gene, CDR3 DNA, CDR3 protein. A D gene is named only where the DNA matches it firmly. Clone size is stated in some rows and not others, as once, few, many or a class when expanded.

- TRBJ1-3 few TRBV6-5 TGTGCCAGCAGTTACGGTGGGGCTTACGGAAACACCATATATTTT CASSYGGAYGNTIYF
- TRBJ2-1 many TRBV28 TGTGCCAGCAAAGGGTACAATGAGCAGTTCTTC CASKGYNEQFF
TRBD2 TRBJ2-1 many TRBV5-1 TGTGCCAGCAGTTACGGACTAGCGGGCTACAATGAGCAGTTCTTC CASSYGLAGYNEQFF
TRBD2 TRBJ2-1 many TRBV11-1 TGTGCCAGCGGTCGGCTAGCGGGAAACAATGAGCAGTTCTTC CASGRLAGNNEQFF
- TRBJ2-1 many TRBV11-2 TGTGCCAGCAGCGCCGGACAGGAGCAGTTCTTC CASSAGQEQFF
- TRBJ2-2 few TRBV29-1 TGCAGCGTTTCCGCTAGACCGAACACCGGGGAGCTGTTTTTT CSVSARPNTGELFF
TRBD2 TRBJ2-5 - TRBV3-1 TGTGCCAGCAGCCAAAGGAGACTAGCGGGAGTTGAGACCCAGTACTTC CASSQRRLAGVETQYF
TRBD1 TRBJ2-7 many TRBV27 TGTGCCAGCAGAAAACAGGGGGCGATCTCCTACGAGCAGTACTTC CASRKQGAISYEQYF
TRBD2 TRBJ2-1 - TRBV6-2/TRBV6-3 TGTGCCAGCATCGAGCGGGAGGGAGGTGAGCAGTTCTTC CASIEREGGEQFF
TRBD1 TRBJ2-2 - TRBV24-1 TGTGCCACCAGTGCCGGGACAGTGAACACCGGGGAGCTGTTTTTT CATSAGTVNTGELFF
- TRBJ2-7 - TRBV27 TGTGCCAGCAGTTTCCAGAAAAGGACAGTTCAGTACTTC CASSFQKRTVQYF
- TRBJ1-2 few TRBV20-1 TGCAGTGCCCCGGGGGGGTCGAACTATGGCTACACCTTC CSAPGGSNYGYTF
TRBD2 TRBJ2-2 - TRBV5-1 TGCGCCAGCAGCTTGGAGGTTAGCGGGAGATCCACCGGGGAGCTGTTTTTT CASSLEVSGRSTGELFF
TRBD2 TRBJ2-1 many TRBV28 TGTGCCAGCAGTCCAACGCCGGGGACTATTCTATTCAATGAGCAGTTCTTC CASSPTPGTILFNEQFF
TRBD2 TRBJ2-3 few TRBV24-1 TGTGCCACCAGTGAGGGGATAAAGTCGGGACTAGCAAATACGCAGTATTTT CATSEGIKSGLANTQYF
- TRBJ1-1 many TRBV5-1 TGCGCCAGCAGCGAACAGGGACCCGGGGCTTTCTTT CASSEQGPGAFF
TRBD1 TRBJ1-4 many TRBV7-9 TGTGCCAGCAGTCCACAGGGGGCTAGCGAAAAACTGTTTTTT CASSPQGASEKLFF
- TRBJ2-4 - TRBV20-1 TGCAGTGGCCGGATCGGGCCACAAAACATTCAGTACTTC CSGRIGPQNIQYF
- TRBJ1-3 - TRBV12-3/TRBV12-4 TGTGCCAGCACCATGGGTGGAGGCCCTGTGAACACCATATATTTT CASTMGGGPVNTIYF
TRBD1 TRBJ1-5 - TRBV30 TGTGCCTGGAAATCCACAGGGGCTCTTAGCAATCAGCCCCAGCATTTT CAWKSTGALSNQPQHF
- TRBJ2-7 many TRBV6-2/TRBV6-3 TGTGCCAGCAGTTACTCGAGACAGGATACCTCCTACGAGCAGTACTTC CASSYSRQDTSYEQYF
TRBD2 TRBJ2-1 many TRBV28 TGTGCCAGCAGTCCTACTAGCGGGTTACCCTACAATGAGCAGTTCTTC CASSPTSGLPYNEQFF
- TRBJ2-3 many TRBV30 TGTGCCTGGAGTGTACGATTTTTTCCTCTAGCGCAACCCGTAAGCACAGATACGCAGTATTTT CAWSVRFFPLAQPVSTDTQYF
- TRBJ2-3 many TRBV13 TGTGCCAGCAGCGTTCGGACAGGAGGGGGCACAGATACGCAGTATTTT CASSVRTGGGTDTQYF
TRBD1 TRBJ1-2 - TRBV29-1 TGCAGCGTTGAAGTGGACAGGATCGGCTACACCTTC CSVEVDRIGYTF
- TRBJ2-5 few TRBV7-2 TGTGCCAGCAACTTAGATCCACAAGAGACCCAGTACTTC CASNLDPQETQYF